This TCR beta chain was recovered during a study of T cell responses to AZD1222 COVID-19 vaccine. Investigators merged groups given second doses at roughly 4 or roughly 12 weeks. Sequencing used immunoSEQ multiplex PCR; TCRdb keeps in-frame clones, though not all of them. Of about 160,000 clones listed, 80% to 95% are singletons. The CDR3 covers 15 residues. With V trimmed by 6 bases and J by 0 bases, 6 bases remained unmatched. Germline CDR1 reads LNHDA; CDR2 reads SQIVND (reference sequence). Notes on this clone: Its antigen is not identified.

General observations from the study: The study found vaccine-associated CD4 TCRs spanning spike, dominant at 160-218 and 743-854.

This specimen consisted of peripheral blood, obtained 28 days after the second AZD1222 dose. The sequence derives from an adult who received the AZD1222 COVID-19 vaccine. The rearrangement links TRBV19 to TRBJ2-7; TRBD2 aligns across 9 bases. CDR3 in amino acids: CASSSFSGSSYEQYF. CDR3 sequence (DNA): TGTGCCAGTAGCTCCTTTAGCGGGAGCTCCTACGAGCAGTACTTC.